This TCR beta chain was observed in a study of T cells in Graves' hyperthyroidism and ophthalmopathy. Study-wide results and caveats: Ophthalmopathy and stable hyperthyroidism were told apart by a 13 V-J model. Most thyroid-expanded clonotypes above 0.001 were also found in blood.

This clonotype was counted at least ten times. Its antigen is unidentified. RNA transcripts gave rise to amplified TCR beta CDR3 regions. The TCR CDR3 first-round RT-PCR relied on the HTBI primer set. TCRdb independently ran MiXCR on the multiplex PCR reads; one entry per CDR3 protein. The sample consists of around 400,000 distinct CDR3 sequences, roughly 15% of them appearing once. Germline CDR1 is DFQATT and CDR2 is SNEGSKA (reference sequence). This CDR3 contains 18 residues. The junction had 17 bases not matched to a gene; V was cut back by 3 bases and J by 4 bases. The sequencing input was blood. The chain combines TRBV20-1 with TRBJ2-5, with 10 bases lining up with TRBD2. This TCR derives from a woman aged 55-70 years with Graves' ophthalmopathy. CDR3 region: CSAREKGGAGGPGETQYF. Written as DNA, the CDR3 is TGCAGTGCTAGGGAGAAGGGAGGAGCGGGAGGGCCAGGAGAGACCCAGTACTTC.